The clone carrying this T cell receptor beta chain was counted once. This specimen belongs to a study of blood T cell repertoires in COVID-19. About the research overall: Spain, Italy and the United States supplied samples that represented acute and convalescent COVID-19. Sample material is recorded as cDNA or gDNA derived from T cells, B-cell-depleted T cells, or PBMCs.

In the study's own analysis: Reference gene primer amplification yielded estimated nucleated cell counts. Here immunoSEQ multiplex PCR was the method, and the copy in TCRdb shows in-frame clones only, minus some. V, J and clone size reflect that table, while D and trimming were determined from the DNA. The sample yields approximately 300,000 clones, around 90% seen once. The sequenced sample was peripheral blood. The clonotype was recovered from a woman aged 50 to 60 who had recovered from COVID-19.

DNA for the CDR3: TGCGCCAGCAGCTTGGATGACTACCGTCAAGAGACCCAGTACTTC. Its translation is CASSLDDYRQETQYF. The chain uses TRBV5-1 and TRBJ2-5; D possibly corresponds to TRBD2 (5 bases). CDR1 is SGHRS, CDR2 YFSETQ, per germline. CDR3 length equals 15 residues. Trimming left V 0 bases short and J 2 bases short, with 11 bases between.